The 22 T cell receptor beta chains reported below all come from one sample, sequenced in a study of blood T cell repertoires in COVID-19. The protocol was immunoSEQ multiplex PCR, while the TCRdb copy is restricted to in-frame clones and leaves out a portion. Among about 200,000 clones listed, roughly nine tenths were seen once. The sequenced material came from peripheral blood. The source is a woman in her sixties or seventies with acute or convalescent COVID-19.

V gene TRBV18 combines with J gene TRBJ2-7; D not resolved. The CDR3 spans 13 residues. V was clipped by 2 bases and J by 7 bases, with 12 bases between them. Per germline, CDR1 KGHSH and CDR2 LQKENI. CDR3 region: CASSPNLREEQYF. CDR3 bases: TGTGCCAGCTCACCAAACCTCCGAGAGGAGCAGTACTTC.

For this clone: Other DNA variants within this sample encode the same CDR3. The CDR3 coding sequence is TGTGCCAGCAGAACCGGGGGCTCCTACGAGCAGTACTTC. Its protein product is CASRTGGSYEQYF. The chain has TRBV12-3 or TRBV12-4 and TRBJ2-7, with D tentatively TRBD2 (6 bases). The CDR3 loop spans 13 amino acids. Trimming pared 6 bases from V and 0 bases from J, leaving 9 bases between.

This chain links TRBV5-1 with TRBJ1-1, with unresolved D. V shed 1 base and J shed 5 bases, with 9 bases lying between them. This CDR3 contains 13 residues. The germline V gene encodes CDR1 SGHRS and CDR2 YFSETQ. CDR3 coding DNA: TGCGCCAGCAGCTTGCCCGGGAAGACTGAAGCTTTCTTT. Translated, it gives CASSLPGKTEAFF.

This chain connects TRBV5-4 to TRBJ2-7, with D maybe TRBD1 (6 bases). The CDR3 contains 15 residues. Trimming pared 2 bases from V and 3 bases from J, leaving 15 bases between. Per the germline V gene, CDR1 is SGHNT and CDR2 is YYREEE (reference sequence). The CDR3 coding sequence is TGTGCCAGCAGCTTTGGGTCTGGGGGCAGCTACGAGCAGTACTTC. It specifies CASSFGSGGSYEQYF.

This chain uses TRBV5-8 with TRBJ1-5, with 9 bases fitting TRBD1. The V gene's germline CDR1 is SGHTS and CDR2 YDEGEE. This CDR3 has 17 residues. V was clipped by 4 bases and J by 4 bases; unmatched bases: 12. The CDR3 protein is CASSIHRDRAINQPQHF. DNA for the CDR3: TGTGCCAGCAGCATCCACCGGGACAGGGCTATTAATCAGCCCCAGCATTTT. The whole variable domain, remainder taken from reference TRBV5-8 and TRBJ1-5, is EAGVTQSPTHLIKTRGQQATLRCSPISGHTSVYWYQQALGLGLQFLLWYDEGEERNRGNFPPRFSGRQFPNYSSELNVNALELEDSALYLCASSIHRDRAINQPQHFGDGTRLSIL.

V usage is TRBV7-3 and J usage is TRBJ2-7; no definite D call. Germline CDR1 SGHTA, CDR2 FQGTGA. This CDR3 comprises 13 residues. V lost 1 base and J lost 3, with 7 bases in between. CDR3 sequence (DNA): TGTGCCAGCAGCTTAATAAGAGGCTACGAGCAGTACTTC. Translation: CASSLIRGYEQYF.

The chain is built from TRBV5-1 and TRBJ1-1; D is ambiguous. Germline V gives CDR1 SGHRS, CDR2 YFSETQ. The CDR3 totals 14 residues. Between the trimmed V and J ends, which lost 0 bases and 7 bases, there was a span of 13 bases. Here the CDR3 reads CASSLEGSEGEAFF. For the CDR3, the DNA is TGCGCCAGCAGCTTGGAGGGATCAGAGGGTGAAGCTTTCTTT.

This chain connects TRBV2 to TRBJ1-1; D not certain. The germline V and J ends were trimmed by 6 bases and 4 bases, with 12 bases remaining between them. CDR3 length: 13 residues. CDR1 SNHLY and CDR2 FYNNEI come from the germline V gene. The CDR3 here is CASSEPSSTEAFF. CDR3 bases: TGTGCCAGCAGCGAACCCTCGAGCACTGAAGCTTTCTTT.

This sequence joins TRBV24-1 and TRBJ2-5; the D gene is possibly TRBD2 (6 bases). Trimming took 9 bases from V and 5 from J, leaving 9 bases between them. CDR1 and CDR2 from the germline V gene are KGHDR and SFDVKD. The CDR3 is made up of 11 amino acids. CDR3 sequence reads: CATSAGETQYF. In nucleotides, the CDR3 is TGTGCCACCTCTGCGGGGGAGACCCAGTACTTC.

The genes are TRBV28 and TRBJ1-1; maybe TRBD1 (6 bases). The V gene's germline CDR1 is MDHEN and CDR2 SYDVKM. The CDR3 contains 16 residues. V shed 2 bases and J shed 5 bases, with 18 bases lying between them. This CDR3 is CASSLGGFRGGTEAFF. In DNA form, the CDR3 reads TGTGCCAGCAGTTTAGGTGGATTTAGAGGGGGAACTGAAGCTTTCTTT. Full variable domain (remainder filled in from reference TRBV28 and TRBJ1-1): DVKVTQSSRYLVKRTGEKVFLECVQDMDHENMFWYRQDPGLGLRLIYFSYDVKMKEKGDIPEGYSVSREKKERFSLILESASTNQTSMYLCASSLGGFRGGTEAFFGQGTRLTVV.

The CDR3 sequence: CASSHTSSPWDEQYF. As DNA, the CDR3 is TGTGCCAGCTCTCACACTAGCTCCCCCTGGGACGAGCAGTACTTC. The chain uses TRBV18 and TRBJ2-7, with a possible D match to TRBD2 (6 bases). This CDR3 region has 15 residues. CDR1 is KGHSH, CDR2 LQKENI, per germline. The V gene lost 6 bases and the J gene lost 5 bases, with 20 bases spanning the gap.

The V and J genes are TRBV5-1 and TRBJ2-7; 8 bases map to TRBD1. This CDR3 has 18 amino acids. Germline CDR1 and CDR2: SGHRS and YFSETQ. The V segment lost 4 bases and the J segment 2 bases; nucleotides outside the gene matches: 17. The CDR3 bases are TGCGCCAGCAGCCTCTCCCCCACCACGACAGGGGCCACCTACGAGCAGTACTTC. It yields the protein CASSLSPTTTGATYEQYF.

CDR3 DNA sequence: TGTGCCAGCAGCCAAGGACACTCGAACACTGAAGCTTTCTTT. It specifies CASSQGHSNTEAFF. This rearrangement joins TRBV3-1 (or the pseudogene TRBV3-2) to TRBJ1-1; D remains unclear. CDR1 LGHDT and CDR2 YNNKEL come from the germline V gene (reference sequence). CDR3 size: 14 residues. The germline V and J ends were trimmed by 1 base and 1 base, with 7 bases remaining between them.

This chain connects TRBV12-3 or TRBV12-4 to TRBJ1-6; D possibly corresponds to TRBD1 (5 bases). The CDR3 runs to 13 residues. Trimming took off 6 bases at V and 9 bases at J, with 12 bases between the two ends. The CDR3 region is CASRGDSASPLHF. The CDR3 bases are TGTGCCAGCAGGGGGGACTCAGCTTCACCCCTCCACTTT.

J is TRBJ2-1 and V is TRBV19; 11 bases match TRBD2. Unmatched junction bases numbered 6, after V lost 10 bases and J lost 4 bases. This CDR3 has 14 amino acids. Germline CDR1 LNHDA, CDR2 SQIVND (reference sequence). In DNA form, the CDR3 reads TGTGCCACCGGTGGGACTAGCGGTTACAATGAGCAGTTCTTC. It is translated as CATGGTSGYNEQFF.

The DNA for the CDR3 is TGTGCCAGTAGTAGACACGGGACTAGCGGTTCGGTATACGAGCAGTACTTC. It codes for CASSRHGTSGSVYEQYF. V and J are TRBV19 and TRBJ2-7, with 11 nucleotides matching TRBD2. V shed 4 bases and J 4 bases; nucleotides not matched to a gene: 12. This CDR3 region has 17 residues. The germline V gene has CDR1 LNHDA and CDR2 SQIVND (reference sequence).

The rearrangement uses TRBV5-1 and TRBJ2-1, with 7 bases fitting TRBD1. Unmatched junction bases numbered 12, after V lost 4 bases and J lost 8 bases. CDR3 length: 15 residues. The germline gives CDR1 SGHRS, CDR2 YFSETQ. The CDR3, as DNA: TGCGCCAGCAGCGGGCGAGAACAGGGGAGCGATGAGCAGTTCTTC. Encoded protein: CASSGREQGSDEQFF.

The chain employs TRBV5-6 and TRBJ2-2, with TRBD1 matching over 9 bases. This CDR3 has 16 amino acids. Germline lookup yields CDR1 SGHDT and CDR2 YYEEEE. The V and J ends lost 3 bases and 5 bases, in that order; junction bases with no gene match: 8. Here the CDR3 reads CASSWSGTGRTGELFF. For the CDR3, the DNA is TGTGCCAGCAGCTGGTCCGGGACAGGGCGAACCGGGGAGCTGTTTTTT.

The chain uses TRBV28 and TRBJ2-5, with D maybe TRBD1 (5 bases). CDR3 length equals 14 residues. Germline loops: CDR1 MDHEN, CDR2 SYDVKM. V gave up 5 bases and J gave up 2 bases, with 12 bases separating them. The CDR3 spells CASSPQAAQETQYF. The DNA of the CDR3 is TGTGCCAGCAGTCCACAGGCAGCTCAAGAGACCCAGTACTTC.

This clone was seen only once. The rearrangement joins TRBV5-1 to TRBJ1-2; 10 bases line up with TRBD1. V shed 4 bases, J shed 4 bases, and the junction held 13 bases outside the gene matches. The CDR3 runs 17 residues. The germline V gene encodes CDR1 SGHRS and CDR2 YFSETQ. The CDR3, as DNA: TGCGCCAGCAGCCGCGGGACAGGGGCAATTCGCCGCTATGGCTACACCTTC. Its protein product is CASSRGTGAIRRYGYTF. Looking up the rest from reference TRBV5-1 and TRBJ1-2 gives the full variable domain: KAGVTQTPRYLIKTRGQQVTLSCSPISGHRSVSWYQQTPGQGLQFLFEYFSETQRNKGNFPGRFSGRQFSNSRSEMNVSTLELGDSALYLCASSRGTGAIRRYGYTFGSGTRLTVV.

The chain is built from TRBV6-1 and TRBJ2-2; D ambiguous. Germline CDR1 reads MNHNS; CDR2 reads SASEGT. CDR3 size: 18 residues. With 3 bases removed from V and 0 bases from J, the gap between germline ends came to 17 bases. The CDR3 DNA sequence: TGTGCCAGCAGTGAGATCCCCCTCGTTGCAGCGAACACCGGGGAGCTGTTTTTT. It yields the protein CASSEIPLVAANTGELFF.

The V call is TRBV10-3, the J call TRBJ1-1; a possible D gene is TRBD1 (6 bases). Germline V lookup: CDR1 ENHRY, CDR2 SYGVKD. CDR3 size: 13 residues. V dropped 6 bases and J dropped 1 base, with 9 bases sitting between them. The CDR3 nucleotides read TGTGCCATCAGATTGGACAGGAACACTGAAGCTTTCTTT. It codes for CAIRLDRNTEAFF.